These 14 T cell receptor beta chains were sequenced from one sample in a study of OX40 agonist ivuxolimab in advanced cancers. Here immunoSEQ multiplex PCR was the method, and the copy in TCRdb shows in-frame clones only, minus some. The sample contains about 77,000 clones, around nine tenths of which appear only once. This sample comprised CD4+ or CD8+ T cells sorted from blood, obtained in a trial of the OX40 agonist ivuxolimab. Receptor source: an adult with an advanced solid tumor such as melanoma, head and neck, liver or kidney cancer.

CDR3 sequence: CASSLESGVTQYF. The CDR3 nucleotides are TGTGCCAGCAGCTTAGAATCTGGGGTTACGCAGTATTTT. The chain employs TRBV11-3 and TRBJ2-3, with D unclear. This CDR3 is 13 amino acids long. Trimming removed 0 bases at V and 8 bases at J, with 9 bases between. CDR1 and CDR2 from the germline V gene are SGHNT and YENEEA.

The V and J genes are TRBV5-4 and TRBJ2-5; D unclear. CDR3 size: 14 residues. Trimming cost V 4 bases and J 2 bases, with 12 bases left between them. CDR1 and CDR2 from the germline V gene are SGHNT and YYREEE (reference sequence). This chain's CDR3 is CASSPGSEQETQYF. DNA for the CDR3: TGTGCCAGCAGCCCCGGTTCAGAACAAGAGACCCAGTACTTC.

This clone was counted between two and nine times. The chain is built from TRBV4-1 and TRBJ2-7; D is perhaps TRBD1 (6 bases). This CDR3 is 15 amino acids long. Deletions cut 1 base from V and 4 bases from J, with 14 bases between. Germline assignment: CDR1 MGHRA and CDR2 YSYEKL. CDR3 nucleotide sequence: TGCGCCAGCAGCCAAGGGTGGACAGAAAAGTACGAGCAGTACTTC. Translating gives CASSQGWTEKYEQYF.

CDR3 residues: CASSFPETASGRREFF. CDR3 nucleotide sequence: TGTGCCAGCAGCTTCCCCGAAACGGCTAGCGGAAGGAGGGAGTTCTTC. V usage is TRBV7-2 and J usage is TRBJ2-1; 7 nucleotides line up with TRBD2. After removal of 3 bases from V and 14 bases from J, the junction contained 19 bases not matched to a gene. The CDR3 sequence is 16 residues long. CDR1 is SGHTA and CDR2 is FQGNSA in the germline V gene.

This chain connects TRBV7-9 to TRBJ2-1; perhaps TRBD2 as D (5 bases). The V end lost 5 bases, the J end lost 0 bases, and 11 bases lay between the germline ends. CDR1 SEHNR and CDR2 FQNEAQ come from the germline V gene (reference sequence). CDR3 length: 15 residues. CDR3 region: CASSPGRASYNEQFF. The CDR3 nucleotides read TGTGCCAGCAGCCCGGGGAGAGCCTCCTACAATGAGCAGTTCTTC.

The V gene is TRBV2, the J gene TRBJ1-1, with no clear D. V lost 6 bases to trimming and J lost 5 bases, with 16 bases between them. CDR3 length: 14 residues. Germline values: CDR1 SNHLY, CDR2 FYNNEI. CDR3 loop: CASRETPRGTEAFF. DNA for the CDR3: TGTGCCAGCAGAGAGACCCCTCGGGGAACTGAAGCTTTCTTT.

The rearrangement joins TRBV7-2 to TRBJ2-3; D gene uncertain. Trimming pared 1 base from V and 1 base from J, leaving 6 bases between. The CDR3 is 14 residues long. Germline CDR1 is SGHTA and CDR2 is FQGNSA. CDR3 in DNA: TGTGCCAGCAGCTTAGACCCTGGCACAGATACGCAGTATTTT. It specifies CASSLDPGTDTQYF.

The V call is TRBV11-2, the J call TRBJ2-7, with D hard to call. Germline V gene data show CDR1 as SGHAT and CDR2 as FQNNGV. Trimming removed 2 bases at V and 1 base at J, with 3 bases between. The CDR3 totals 12 residues. CDR3 nucleotides: TGTGCCAGCAGCTTATTATCCTACGAGCAGTACTTC. Residues: CASSLLSYEQYF.

The J gene is TRBJ1-4, the V gene TRBV18; D gene unclear. The V gene lost 3 bases and the J gene lost 10 bases, with 21 bases spanning the gap. The CDR3 length is 16 residues. Germline V CDR1 and CDR2: KGHSH, LQKENI. Written as DNA, the CDR3 is TGTGCCAGCTCACCTTACTCGGCGAGCCCGGGTGGAAAACTGTTTTTT. Its translation: CASSPYSASPGGKLFF.

The chain joins TRBV11-3 to TRBJ2-1; D gene unclear. The V gene's germline CDR1 is SGHNT and CDR2 YENEEA. Trimming shortened V by 5 bases and J by 9 bases, and 20 bases separated the two germline ends. The CDR3 is 15 residues long. CDR3 residues: CASSPRRQTVSEQFF. CDR3 nucleotides: TGTGCCAGCAGCCCTAGGCGCCAGACGGTCAGTGAGCAGTTCTTC.

This rearrangement joins TRBV19 to TRBJ1-5; no clear D. The CDR3 has 14 amino acids. The V and J ends lost 4 bases and 5 bases respectively, with 12 bases between them. The V gene's germline CDR1 is LNHDA and CDR2 SQIVND (reference sequence). The CDR3: CASSTHPLHQPQHF. The CDR3, as DNA: TGTGCCAGTAGTACACACCCACTACATCAGCCCCAGCATTTT.

This clone was counted once. The gene calls are TRBV5-6 and TRBJ2-7; no reliable D call. Germline lookup yields CDR1 SGHDT and CDR2 YYEEEE. The CDR3 sequence is 14 residues long. V was pared by 1 base and J by 2 bases, with 10 bases between. The CDR3 loop is CASSLPGPPYEQYF. DNA of the CDR3: TGTGCCAGCAGCTTGCCCGGGCCCCCCTACGAGCAGTACTTC.

For the CDR3, the DNA is TGTGCCAGCAGCCCTGGGACCAGGGGAAATGAAAAACTGTTTTTT. Translation gives CASSPGTRGNEKLFF. V gene TRBV6-5 combines with J gene TRBJ1-4, with D perhaps matching TRBD1 (6 bases). V was clipped by 6 bases and J by 5 bases, with 16 bases between them. The CDR3 contains 15 residues. Germline assignment: CDR1 MNHEY and CDR2 SVGAGI.

This clone was detected only once. The chain is built from TRBV5-1 and TRBJ1-2, with D uncertain. V lost 0 bases to trimming and J lost 4 bases, with 10 bases between them. CDR1 is SGHRS, CDR2 YFSETQ, per germline. The length of the CDR3 is 14 residues. The CDR3 here is CASSLGQALYGYTF. CDR3 coding DNA: TGCGCCAGCAGCTTGGGGCAGGCCCTCTATGGCTACACCTTC.